The sequence of this T cell receptor (beta chain) was determined in a study of blood T cell repertoires in COVID-19. In the study overall: Spain, Italy and the United States supplied samples that represented acute and convalescent COVID-19. Nucleic acid was either cDNA or gDNA, and it came from T cells, B-cell-depleted T cells, or PBMCs.

Germline assignment: CDR1 SNHLY and CDR2 FYNNEI. The V segment lost 0 bases and the J segment 7 bases; nucleotides outside the gene matches: 11. CDR3 length: 17 residues. As processed by the authors: Nucleated cell counts were estimated from reference gene primer amplification. The protocol was immunoSEQ multiplex PCR, while the TCRdb copy is restricted to in-frame clones and leaves out a portion. The D gene and trimming were derived from the DNA, and the V and J assignments and clone size from that table. This table holds about 240,000 clones, 70% to 85% found once. This clone has more than one count but fewer than ten.

The material sequenced was peripheral blood. V gene TRBV2 combines with J gene TRBJ2-1; 8 bases agree with TRBD2. The sequence derives from an elderly woman with acute or convalescent COVID-19. Here the CDR3 DNA reads TGTGCCAGCAGTGAAGCGCGTAGCGGGGCCTTCGGGAATGAGCAGTTCTTC. This sequence encodes CASSEARSGAFGNEQFF. The complete variable domain, with remaining parts taken from reference TRBV2 and TRBJ2-1, reads EPEVTQTPSHQVTQMGQEVILRCVPISNHLYFYWYRQILGQKVEFLVSFYNNEISEKSEIFDDQFSVERPDGSNFTLKIRSTKLEDSAMYFCASSEARSGAFGNEQFFGPGTRLTVL.